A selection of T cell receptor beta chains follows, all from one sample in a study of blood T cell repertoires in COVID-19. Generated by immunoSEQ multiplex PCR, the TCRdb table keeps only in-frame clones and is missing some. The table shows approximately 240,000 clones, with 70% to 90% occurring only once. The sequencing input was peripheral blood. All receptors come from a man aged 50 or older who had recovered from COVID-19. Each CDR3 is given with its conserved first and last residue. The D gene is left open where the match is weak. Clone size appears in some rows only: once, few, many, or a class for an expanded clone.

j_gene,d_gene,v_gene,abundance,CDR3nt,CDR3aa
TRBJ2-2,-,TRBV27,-,TGTGCCAGCACCCCGGGTGGGAGACGGACCGGGGAGCTGTTTTTT,CASTPGGRRTGELFF
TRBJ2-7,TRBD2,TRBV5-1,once,TGCGCCAGCAGCTTGGCCGGCGGGAGTTTCCACGAGCAGTACTTC,CASSLAGGSFHEQYF
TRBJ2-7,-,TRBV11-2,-,TGTGCCAGCAGCCGAGGCGGGGCCTTGACCTACGAGCAGTACTTC,CASSRGGALTYEQYF
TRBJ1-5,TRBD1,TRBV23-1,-,TGCGCCAGCACTCGAAAACCTCGGACAGGGGTTAGCAATCAGCCCCAGCATTTT,CASTRKPRTGVSNQPQHF
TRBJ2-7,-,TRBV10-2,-,TGCGCCAGCAGTGACAGGGGCACCTACGAGCAGTACTTC,CASSDRGTYEQYF
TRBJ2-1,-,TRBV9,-,TGTGCCAGCAGCGTAGGCGGGGCTCGGTACAATGAGCAGTTCTTC,CASSVGGARYNEQFF
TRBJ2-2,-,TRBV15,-,TGTGCCACCAGCGGGGAACTAGCCCGCACCGGGGAGCTGTTTTTT,CATSGELARTGELFF
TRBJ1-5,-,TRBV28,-,TGTGCCAGCAGTAGGGGGGGCAACAATCAGCCCCAGCATTTT,CASSRGGNNQPQHF
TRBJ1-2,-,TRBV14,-,TGTGCCAGCAACCGGGCAGGGCCGAACTATGGCTACACCTTC,CASNRAGPNYGYTF
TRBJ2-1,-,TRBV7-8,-,TGTGCCAGCAGCTTAGCCAGGGTCAATGAGCAGTTCTTC,CASSLARVNEQFF
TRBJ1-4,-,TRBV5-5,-,TGTGCCAGCAGCTTGGGACAGATTAATGAAAAACTGTTTTTT,CASSLGQINEKLFF
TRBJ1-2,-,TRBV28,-,TGTGCCAGCAGTTCCGGGATCCCTATGGGCTACACCTTC,CASSSGIPMGYTF
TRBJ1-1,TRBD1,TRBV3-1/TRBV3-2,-,TGTGCCAGCAGCCCACGACAGGGGACTAACACTGAAGCTTTCTTT,CASSPRQGTNTEAFF
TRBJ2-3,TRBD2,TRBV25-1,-,TGTGCCAGCAGTGAATACGGGGTAGCGGGACGCACAGATACGCAGTATTTT,CASSEYGVAGRTDTQYF
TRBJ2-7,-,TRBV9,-,TGTGCCAGCAGCGTTGGAGGGGCTTACGCGGAGCAGTACTTC,CASSVGGAYAEQYF
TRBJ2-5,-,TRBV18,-,TGTGCCAGCTCACTGGCCGGGGAGACCCAGTACTTC,CASSLAGETQYF
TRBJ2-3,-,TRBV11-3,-,TGTGCCAGCAGCTTAGGCCGAGCGGACACAGATACGCAGTATTTT,CASSLGRADTDTQYF
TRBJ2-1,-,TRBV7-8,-,TGTGCCAGCAGGCCGCCGACTGGCGGCTCCTACAATGAGCAGTTCTTC,CASRPPTGGSYNEQFF
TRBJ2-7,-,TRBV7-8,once,TGTGCCAGCAGCACCCGACAGGAAAGGCAGTACTTC,CASSTRQERQYF
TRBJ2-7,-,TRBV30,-,TGTGCCTGGAGCGAGAGCTCCTACGAGCAGTACTTC,CAWSESSYEQYF
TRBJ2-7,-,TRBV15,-,TGTGCCACCAGCAGAGAGTCCGGGAAAACCTACGAGCAGTACTTC,CATSRESGKTYEQYF
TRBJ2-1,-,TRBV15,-,TGTGCCTCCGGAGACCCGGGATTCTACAATGAGCAGTTCTTC,CASGDPGFYNEQFF
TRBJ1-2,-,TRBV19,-,TGTGCCAGTAGTCCACCGGGGGAACATAGCTATGGCTACACCTTC,CASSPPGEHSYGYTF
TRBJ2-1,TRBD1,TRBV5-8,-,TGTGCCAGCAGCTTCGACCGGGACAGGGTTCTGGCGGACCACAATGAGCAGTTCTTC,CASSFDRDRVLADHNEQFF
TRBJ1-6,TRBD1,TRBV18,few,TGTGCCAGCTCACCAGTCTCCGGGACAGGGGTTCCCCACTTT,CASSPVSGTGVPHF
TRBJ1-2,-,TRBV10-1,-,TGCGCCAGCAGTGAGCCCAACGCCGGACTGGTTCAAGGCTATGGCTACACCTTC,CASSEPNAGLVQGYGYTF
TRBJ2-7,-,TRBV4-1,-,TGCGCCAGCAGCCAAGATAGAGGGGGGGGCTACGAGCAGTACTTC,CASSQDRGGGYEQYF
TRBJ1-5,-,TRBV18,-,TGTGCCAGCTCACCGGGCAGCCATCAGCCCCAGCATTTT,CASSPGSHQPQHF
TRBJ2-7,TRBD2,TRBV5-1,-,TGCGCCAGCAGCTACGGGACTAGCGGGTCTGACGAGCAGTACTTC,CASSYGTSGSDEQYF
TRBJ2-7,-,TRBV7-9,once,TGTGCCAGCAGCTTATCAGGGGCGTACGAGCAGTACTTC,CASSLSGAYEQYF
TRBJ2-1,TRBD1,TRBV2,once,TGTGCCAGCAGTGATCGGACAGGGAGAAGGAATGAGCAGTTCTTC,CASSDRTGRRNEQFF
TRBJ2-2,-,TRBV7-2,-,TGTGCCAGCGCGCCGAGGGCGTGGGACACCGGGGAGCTGTTTTTT,CASAPRAWDTGELFF
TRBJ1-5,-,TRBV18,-,TGTGCCAGCTCACCACTGGGCTCCGGGGAAAGCAATCAGCCCCAGCATTTT,CASSPLGSGESNQPQHF
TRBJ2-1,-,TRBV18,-,TGTGCCAGCTCGCCTATAGAGAGCTCCTACAATGAGCAGTTCTTC,CASSPIESSYNEQFF
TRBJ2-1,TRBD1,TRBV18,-,TGTGCCAGCTCACCGTTAGGACAGGGGGCGGGCAATGAGCAGTTCTTC,CASSPLGQGAGNEQFF
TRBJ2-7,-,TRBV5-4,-,TGTGCCAGCAGCTTAAGGCGAGAGACAAGCTACGAGCAGTACTTC,CASSLRRETSYEQYF
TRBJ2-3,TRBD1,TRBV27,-,TGTGCCAGCAGTTTTAAGCATTCCGGGACAGGGTACACAGATACGCAGTATTTT,CASSFKHSGTGYTDTQYF
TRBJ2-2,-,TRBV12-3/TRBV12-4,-,TGTGCCAGCATACGACAGAAAACCGGGGAGCTGTTTTTT,CASIRQKTGELFF
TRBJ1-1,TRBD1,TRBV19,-,TGTGCCAGTAGCTCCTGGGACAGAACGAACACTGAAGCTTTCTTT,CASSSWDRTNTEAFF
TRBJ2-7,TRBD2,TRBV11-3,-,TGTGCCAGCAGCTACCGGGAGGCCTACGAGCAGTACTTC,CASSYREAYEQYF
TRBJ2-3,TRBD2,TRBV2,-,TGTGCCAGCTCGCCCGGTCGCGGGAGCCGGGGAGATACGCAGTATTTT,CASSPGRGSRGDTQYF
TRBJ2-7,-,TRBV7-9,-,TGTGCCAGCAGCACCGGGACTGGCCGGGAGCAGTACTTC,CASSTGTGREQYF
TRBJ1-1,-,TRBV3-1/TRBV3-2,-,TGTGCCAGCAGCCACCAGGGAAGGAACACTGAAGCTTTCTTT,CASSHQGRNTEAFF
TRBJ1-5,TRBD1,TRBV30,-,TGTGCCTGGGCGACAGGGAATAGCAATCAGCCCCAGCATTTT,CAWATGNSNQPQHF
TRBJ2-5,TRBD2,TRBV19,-,TGTGCCAGTAGAAGGACTAGTCGGGGGTCCGGAGAGACCCAGTACTTC,CASRRTSRGSGETQYF
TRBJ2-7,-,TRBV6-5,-,TGTGCCAGCGGGTCCGGGAGAAGGGAGCAGTACTTC,CASGSGRREQYF
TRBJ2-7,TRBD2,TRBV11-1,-,TGTGCCAGCAGCCCCGAACTAGCGGGCGAGCAGTACTTC,CASSPELAGEQYF
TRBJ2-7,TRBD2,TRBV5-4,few,TGTGCCAGCAAGACTAGCGGGGCCTACGAGCAGTACTTC,CASKTSGAYEQYF
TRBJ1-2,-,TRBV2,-,TGTGCCAGCAGCCTACCCCAGACAGTCTATGGCTACACCTTC,CASSLPQTVYGYTF
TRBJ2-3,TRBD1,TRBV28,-,TGTGCCAGCAGTACAGGGGGCTCGAGGGCAGATACGCAGTATTTT,CASSTGGSRADTQYF
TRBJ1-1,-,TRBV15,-,TGTGCCACCAGCAGACCTGGAGTGAACACTGAAGCTTTCTTT,CATSRPGVNTEAFF
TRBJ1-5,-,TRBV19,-,TGTGCCAGTAGTCCCCACGGGGGGGCCATCTATAGCAATCAGCCCCAGCATTTT,CASSPHGGAIYSNQPQHF
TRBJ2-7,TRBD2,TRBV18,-,TGTGCCAGCTCACCACCTCGGGCGGGAGGTATCTACGAGCAGTACTTC,CASSPPRAGGIYEQYF